These T cell receptor beta chains were read from a single sample in a study of blood T cell repertoires in COVID-19. Some clones are missing from TCRdb's copy, which holds only in-frame ones; the method was immunoSEQ multiplex PCR. The table includes fewer than 110,000 clones, over 60% detected once. Sequencing input: peripheral blood. These receptors originate from a man between 65 and 85 years old with acute or convalescent COVID-19. The CDR3 runs from the conserved cysteine through the conserved F or W. Each record gives: J gene, D gene, CDR3 length, clone size, V gene, CDR3 DNA, CDR3 protein. The D gene is left open where the match is weak. Size is omitted from some rows. Given values are once, few, many or a class for expanded clones.

>TRBJ2-5|NA|11|NA|TRBV29-1
TGCAGCGTCCCGTGGGCTCTGGCCCAGTACTTC
CSVPWALAQYF
>TRBJ1-1|NA|13|NA|TRBV7-9
TGTGCCAGCAGCTTCGGGGGAAACACTGAAGCTTTCTTT
CASSFGGNTEAFF
>TRBJ2-2|TRBD1|16|NA|TRBV7-3
TGTGCCAGCAGACCGGACAGGGGGCACAACACCGGGGAGCTGTTTTTT
CASRPDRGHNTGELFF
>TRBJ2-1|TRBD2|15|NA|TRBV11-2
TGTGCCAGCATCCCTGGGACTAGCGGGTACAATGAGCAGTTCTTC
CASIPGTSGYNEQFF
>TRBJ2-7|NA|13|NA|TRBV11-3
TGTGCCAGCAGCTTAGCCGGGTCCTACGAGCAGTACTTC
CASSLAGSYEQYF
>TRBJ1-2|NA|14|NA|TRBV6-5
TGTGCCAGCAGTTACTCGGAGGGATTCTATGGCTACACCTTC
CASSYSEGFYGYTF
>TRBJ2-1|TRBD2|16|NA|TRBV5-1
TGCGCCAGCAGCTTGGCCCTAGCGGGGGGTGGTGATGAGCAGTTCTTC
CASSLALAGGGDEQFF
>TRBJ1-3|TRBD1|15|NA|TRBV18
TGTGCCAGCTCACCGGGACAGGGTGGTGGAAACACCATATATTTT
CASSPGQGGGNTIYF
>TRBJ1-5|TRBD1|16|NA|TRBV6-6
TGTGCCAGCAGACCTCAGGGGGCTGCGAGCAATCAGCCCCAGCATTTT
CASRPQGAASNQPQHF
>TRBJ1-4|NA|18|once|TRBV19
TGTGCCAGTAGTATGACCTCGACAGGATACTCAACTAATGAAAAACTGTTTTTT
CASSMTSTGYSTNEKLFF
>TRBJ2-3|TRBD2|16|NA|TRBV11-3
TGTGCCAGCAGCAAAGGTCTAGCGGGGGACACAGATACGCAGTATTTT
CASSKGLAGDTDTQYF
>TRBJ1-5|NA|12|NA|TRBV19
TGTGCCAGTAGTATGGAGAGTGGGCCCCAGCATTTT
CASSMESGPQHF
>TRBJ1-2|TRBD1|15|few|TRBV5-1
TGCGCCAGCAAGGAGGACAGGGGGTCTAACTATGGCTACACCTTC
CASKEDRGSNYGYTF
>TRBJ2-7|TRBD1|13|NA|TRBV2
TGTGCCAGCAGGGACAGGGGGACCTACGAGCAGTACTTC
CASRDRGTYEQYF
>TRBJ2-1|TRBD2|15|NA|TRBV11-2
TGTGCCAGCAGCTCCCTAGCGGCTTCCCCCGATGAGCAGTTCTTC
CASSSLAASPDEQFF
>TRBJ1-5|NA|12|NA|TRBV2
TGTGCCAGCAGTGGTCGCGTACAGCCCCAGCATTTT
CASSGRVQPQHF
>TRBJ2-7|NA|15|NA|TRBV4-3
TGCGCCAGCAGCCAAGAGATCCATCCAGCCTACGAGCAGTACTTC
CASSQEIHPAYEQYF
>TRBJ2-7|NA|11|NA|TRBV25-1
TGTGCCAGCAGTGGACATGCCGAGCAGTACTTC
CASSGHAEQYF
>TRBJ1-4|TRBD1|15|NA|TRBV5-1
TGCGCCAGCAGCCCTCAGGGGGCTGAGAATGAAAAACTGTTTTTT
CASSPQGAENEKLFF
>TRBJ2-1|TRBD2|15|NA|TRBV24-1
TGTGCCACCAGTACTAGCGGGGGGGCCTTCAATGAGCAGTTCTTC
CATSTSGGAFNEQFF
>TRBJ1-3|TRBD1|15|NA|TRBV7-9
TGTGCCAGCAGCTTTTTAACAGGGGCTGGAAACACCATATATTTT
CASSFLTGAGNTIYF
>TRBJ2-3|TRBD1|16|NA|TRBV10-3
TGTGCCATCAGTGAAAGGACAGGGGTCGTCACAGATACGCAGTATTTT
CAISERTGVVTDTQYF
>TRBJ1-3|NA|12|NA|TRBV7-2
TGTGCCAGCAGTACGGAGCAGCGAACCATATATTTT
CASSTEQRTIYF
>TRBJ2-2|NA|14|NA|TRBV5-1
TGCGCCAGCAGCTTGGCCAGTAACACCGGGGAGCTGTTTTTT
CASSLASNTGELFF
>TRBJ1-6|NA|14|few|TRBV19
TGTGCCAGTAGTATTACGGGGGTGAATTCACCCCTCCACTTT
CASSITGVNSPLHF
>TRBJ1-5|NA|16|NA|TRBV6-5
TGTGCCAGCAGTTACGTGGACACCAAACCCACTCAGCCCCAGCATTTT
CASSYVDTKPTQPQHF
>TRBJ1-1|NA|15|NA|TRBV12-5
TGTGCTAGTGGTTTGGCCGGGGGGCCAACCCCTGAAGCTTTCTTT
CASGLAGGPTPEAFF
>TRBJ1-2|NA|15|NA|TRBV6-1
TGTGCCAGCAGTGAAGCGGCCAGGGTCGACTATGGCTACACCTTC
CASSEAARVDYGYTF
>TRBJ2-7|TRBD1|13|NA|TRBV5-4
TGTGCCAGCAGTAGGGACAGCACCTACGAGCAGTACTTC
CASSRDSTYEQYF
>TRBJ1-1|NA|13|NA|TRBV29-1
TGCAGCGTGAGAGCAGGGATGAACACTGAAGCTTTCTTT
CSVRAGMNTEAFF
>TRBJ1-4|TRBD1|15|NA|TRBV25-1
TGTGCCAGCAGTCCCCCGGGACAGTGGAATGAAAAACTGTTTTTT
CASSPPGQWNEKLFF
>TRBJ1-5|NA|13|few|TRBV6-2/TRBV6-3
TGTGCCAGCAGTTTACAGGGTAGGCAGCCCCAGCATTTT
CASSLQGRQPQHF
>TRBJ2-7|TRBD1|16|NA|TRBV5-1
TGCGCCAGCAGCTTGGCCCTCCGACAGGGGAGTCACGAGCAGTACTTC
CASSLALRQGSHEQYF
>TRBJ2-2|TRBD2|16|NA|TRBV4-3
TGCGCCAGCAGCTACTGGACTAGCGGGAACACCGGGGAGCTGTTTTTT
CASSYWTSGNTGELFF
>TRBJ1-1|TRBD1|13|NA|TRBV29-1
TGCAGCGTGGCAGGGGGCCTGAACACTGAAGCTTTCTTT
CSVAGGLNTEAFF
>TRBJ1-1|TRBD1|17|NA|TRBV6-2/TRBV6-3
TGTGCCAGCAGTAAGTTAAGGGACAGGTACTCAAACACTGAAGCTTTCTTT
CASSKLRDRYSNTEAFF
>TRBJ1-2|NA|12|NA|TRBV7-9
TGTGCCCTGGGGCTGGGGTACGGTGGCTACACCTTC
CALGLGYGGYTF
>TRBJ2-6|NA|15|NA|TRBV3-1/TRBV3-2
TGTGCCAGCAGCCAAGGACAGCCTGGGGCCAACGTCCTGACTTTC
CASSQGQPGANVLTF
>TRBJ1-2|TRBD1|13|few|TRBV10-3
TGTGCCATTTCCACCGGGACAGGGTTTGGCTACACCTTC
CAISTGTGFGYTF
>TRBJ2-2|TRBD1|14|few|TRBV6-2/TRBV6-3
TGTGCCAGCAGCCAGACAGGGGCGAACGGGGAGCTGTTTTTT
CASSQTGANGELFF
>TRBJ2-7|NA|12|NA|TRBV11-3
TGTGCCAGCAGCTTTTCAACAGGCGAGCAGTACTTC
CASSFSTGEQYF
>TRBJ2-7|NA|16|few|TRBV7-9
TGTGCCAGCAGCTTAAGTCAATGGTCAGACAACTACGAGCAGTACTTC
CASSLSQWSDNYEQYF
>TRBJ1-2|NA|11|NA|TRBV19
TGTGCCAGTAGTTTCAGCTATGGCTACACCTTC
CASSFSYGYTF
>TRBJ1-5|NA|13|NA|TRBV5-1
TGCGCCAGCAGCTTAGGCCAGGGGTCGCCCCAGCATTTT
CASSLGQGSPQHF
>TRBJ2-5|NA|14|NA|TRBV5-4
TGTGCCAGCAGAGGCGGGATAACCCAAGAGACCCAGTACTTC
CASRGGITQETQYF
>TRBJ1-2|TRBD1|15|NA|TRBV6-1
TGTGCCAGCAGTGAATCTAGACAGGGTTGGCATGGCTACACCTTC
CASSESRQGWHGYTF
>TRBJ1-3|TRBD1|15|NA|TRBV2
TGTGCCAGCAGCGAACAGGGGGCGTCTGGAAACACCATATATTTT
CASSEQGASGNTIYF
>TRBJ1-2|NA|16|few|TRBV6-5
TGTGCCAGCAGTTACTTGACAGGTTCCACCGTTAATGGCTACACCTTC
CASSYLTGSTVNGYTF
>TRBJ1-4|TRBD1|14|once|TRBV7-9
TGTGCCAGCAGCACCGGGACAGAGAATGAAAAACTGTTTTTT
CASSTGTENEKLFF
>TRBJ2-1|NA|17|NA|TRBV15
TGTGCCACCAGCAGAGATACAGGGACAAGTGCGTACAATGAGCAGTTCTTC
CATSRDTGTSAYNEQFF